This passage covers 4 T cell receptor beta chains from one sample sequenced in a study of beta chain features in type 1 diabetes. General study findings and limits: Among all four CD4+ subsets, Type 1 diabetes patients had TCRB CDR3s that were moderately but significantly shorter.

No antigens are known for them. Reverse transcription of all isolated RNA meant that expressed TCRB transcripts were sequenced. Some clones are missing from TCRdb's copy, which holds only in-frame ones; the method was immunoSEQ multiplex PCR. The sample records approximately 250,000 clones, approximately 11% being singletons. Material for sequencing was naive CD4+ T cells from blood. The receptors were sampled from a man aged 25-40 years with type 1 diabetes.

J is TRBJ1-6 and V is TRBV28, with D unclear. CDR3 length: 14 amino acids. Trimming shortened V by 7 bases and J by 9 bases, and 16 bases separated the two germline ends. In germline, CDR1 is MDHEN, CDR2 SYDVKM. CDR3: CASTLHQVISPLHF. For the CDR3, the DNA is TGTGCCAGCACCCTACACCAGGTCATTTCACCCCTCCACTTT.

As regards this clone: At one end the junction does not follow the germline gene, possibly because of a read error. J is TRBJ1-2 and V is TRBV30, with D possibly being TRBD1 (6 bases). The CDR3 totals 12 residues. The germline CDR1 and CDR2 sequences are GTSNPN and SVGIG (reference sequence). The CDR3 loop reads CAWSPGGGGYIF. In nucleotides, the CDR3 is TGTGCCTGGAGTCCGGGGGGCGGTGGCTACATCTTC.

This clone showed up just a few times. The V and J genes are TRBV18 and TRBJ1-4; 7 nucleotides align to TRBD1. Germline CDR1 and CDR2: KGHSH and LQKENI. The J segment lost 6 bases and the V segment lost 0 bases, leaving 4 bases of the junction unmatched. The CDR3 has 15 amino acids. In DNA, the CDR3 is TGTGCCAGCTCACCACCACCGGGACAGCATGAAAAACTGTTTTTT. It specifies CASSPPPGQHEKLFF.

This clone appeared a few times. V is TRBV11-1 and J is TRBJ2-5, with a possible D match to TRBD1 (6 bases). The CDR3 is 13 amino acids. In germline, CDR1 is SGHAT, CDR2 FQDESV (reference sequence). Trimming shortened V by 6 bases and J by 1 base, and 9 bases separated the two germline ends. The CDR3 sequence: CASRRDTQETQYF. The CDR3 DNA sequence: TGTGCCAGCAGACGGGACACCCAAGAGACCCAGTACTTC.